This T cell receptor (beta chain) was observed in a study of blood T cell repertoires in COVID-19. Study overall: Sample material is recorded as cDNA or gDNA derived from T cells, B-cell-depleted T cells, or PBMCs.

The CDR3 is 19 residues long. Germline CDR1 LNHNV, CDR2 YYDKDF (reference sequence). Trimming at V came to 0 bases and at J to 0 bases, leaving 10 bases not matched to a gene. Original handling: Estimation of nucleated cell counts relied on the amplification of reference gene primers. Sequencing used immunoSEQ multiplex PCR; TCRdb keeps in-frame clones, though not all of them. Clonal size and the V and J genes are those of that table, whereas D and trimming came from the DNA. The profile shows some 190,000 clones, approximately 83% of them singletons. This TCR came from a man in his 60s with acute or convalescent COVID-19. Sequenced: peripheral blood. This rearrangement joins TRBV15 to TRBJ2-1, with TRBD2 identical over 8 bases. The CDR3 protein is CATSRDRGSGVSSYNEQFF. CDR3 nucleotide sequence: TGTGCCACCAGCAGAGATAGGGGTAGCGGGGTCAGCTCCTACAATGAGCAGTTCTTC.